Each of the 32 T cell receptor beta chains below was sequenced from the same sample in a study of regulatory T cells in long-lasting Graves disease. Time point denoted: persistent/refractory GD, antithyroid drugs over 5 years with positive TRAb. The TCR library used RNA extracted from PBMCs. Library construction for TCR beta used iRepertoire HTBI primers and Arm-PCR of CDR3 regions. TCRdb reanalysed the multiplex PCR reads using MiXCR and keeps one entry per CDR3 protein. The data contain hundreds of thousands of distinct CDR3 sequences, around 20% of them singletons. This specimen consisted of peripheral blood mononuclear cells (PBMCs), obtained when the disease was refractory, from a patient treated with antithyroid drugs. The source of these receptors is a female donor with Graves disease.

In this sample, this clonotype turned up once. Just one base apart from a much larger clone, this may be a read error. As the CDR3 is not closed by the conserved phenylalanine or tryptophan, this likely results from a read error. The V and J genes are TRBV3-1 and TRBJ2-5; a weak D match, TRBD2 (5 bases). This CDR3 is 17 amino acids long. Germline V gene data show CDR1 as LGHDT and CDR2 as YNNKEL (reference sequence). The V gene lost 0 bases and the J gene lost 2 bases, with 16 bases spanning the gap. CDR3 amino acids: CASSQEYGVPTQETQYI. The DNA of the CDR3 is TGTGCCAGCAGCCAAGAATACGGGGTACCCACACAAGAGACCCAGTACATC.

This clonotype was detected ten times or more. The chain has TRBV2 and TRBJ2-7; the match to TRBD2 covers 9 bases. The CDR3 loop spans 14 amino acids. V shed 7 bases and J 2 bases; nucleotides not matched to a gene: 6. From germline, CDR1 is SNHLY and CDR2 FYNNEI. This CDR3 reads CASKGREGPYEQYF. Written as DNA, the CDR3 is TGTGCCAGCAAAGGGCGGGAGGGCCCCTACGAGCAGTACTTC.

This chain uses TRBV7-9 with TRBJ2-5; D may be TRBD2 (5 bases). Deletions cut 5 bases from V and 5 bases from J, with 12 bases between. The CDR3 covers 13 residues. The germline V gene has CDR1 SEHNR and CDR2 FQNEAQ (reference sequence). The CDR3 reads CASSTRETETQYF. The DNA of the CDR3 is TGTGCCAGCAGCACGAGGGAGACGGAGACCCAGTACTTC. The full variable domain, rest sourced from reference TRBV7-9 and TRBJ2-5, is DTGVSQNPRHKITKRGQNVTFRCDPISEHNRLYWYRQTLGQGPEFLTYFQNEAQLEKSRLLSDRFSAERPKGSFSTLEIQRTEQGDSAMYLCASSTRETETQYFGPGTRLLVL.

The J gene is TRBJ1-1, the V gene TRBV5-6; 8 bases map to TRBD1. There are 16 residues in the CDR3. V dropped 0 bases and J dropped 2; count of bases not matched to a gene: 6. CDR1 SGHDT and CDR2 YYEEEE come from the germline V gene. CDR3 residues: CASSLVDRAGNTEAFF. The CDR3, as DNA: TGTGCCAGCAGCTTGGTGGACAGGGCGGGAAACACTGAAGCTTTCTTT.

The rearrangement uses TRBV29-1 and TRBJ2-5; D uncertain. CDR3 length equals 10 residues. Per the germline V gene, CDR1 is SQVTM and CDR2 is ANQGSEA. The V end was cut by 7 bases, the J end by 5 bases, with 8 bases between. This CDR3 is CSALEETQYF. The CDR3 nucleotides are TGCAGCGCCCTGGAGGAGACCCAGTACTTC.

This clonotype was counted ten times or more. The chain is built from TRBV2 and TRBJ1-1; D remains unclear. The germline CDR1 and CDR2 sequences are SNHLY and FYNNEI. The V end was cut by 2 bases, the J end by 1 base, with 11 bases between. CDR3 length equals 15 residues. CDR3 protein: CASSEFFGKNTEAFF. The CDR3 DNA reads TGTGCCAGCAGTGAATTTTTCGGCAAGAACACTGAAGCTTTCTTT.

This clonotype was seen a few times. V gene TRBV29-1 combines with J gene TRBJ2-5, with D perhaps matching TRBD2 (6 bases). The germline V gene has CDR1 SQVTM and CDR2 ANQGSEA. The length of the CDR3 is 12 residues. V lost 7 bases, J lost 1 base, and 10 bases lay in between. CDR3 DNA: TGCAGCGCCGGGCGGGGCCAAGAGACCCAGTACTTC. Its protein is CSAGRGQETQYF.

Only a few counts were recorded for this clonotype. The chain combines TRBV20-1 with TRBJ2-3; 10 bases line up with TRBD2. Germline V lookup: CDR1 DFQATT, CDR2 SNEGSKA (reference sequence). The V segment lost 1 base and the J segment 6 bases; nucleotides outside the gene matches: 7. The CDR3 extends over 15 amino acids. The CDR3 DNA reads TGCAGTGCTAGAGCGCTAGCGGGAGTGGGGGATACGCAGTATTTT. Its translation: CSARALAGVGDTQYF.

This clonotype was detected only a few times. The rearrangement uses TRBV20-1 and TRBJ1-4; 9 bases are a match to TRBD1. Germline values: CDR1 DFQATT, CDR2 SNEGSKA (reference sequence). This CDR3 is built from 15 residues. The J segment lost 5 bases and the V segment lost 2 bases, leaving 6 bases of the junction unmatched. In DNA, the CDR3 is TGCAGTGCTAGAAAGACCGGGACAGGGAATGAAAAACTGTTTTTT. This translates into CSARKTGTGNEKLFF.

The chain carries TRBV19 and TRBJ2-4; unclear D gene. CDR1 is LNHDA, CDR2 SQIVND, per germline (reference sequence). The CDR3 loop spans 12 amino acids. The ends were cut back, 3 bases at V and 4 bases at J, with 4 bases in the middle. CDR3 in DNA: TGTGCCAGTAGTATGAGAAAAAACATTCAGTACTTC. Amino acid sequence: CASSMRKNIQYF.

The genes are TRBV7-9 and TRBJ2-2; D is uncertain. V was trimmed by 0 bases and J by 0 bases, leaving 11 bases between them. There are 17 residues in the CDR3. Germline CDR1 is SEHNR and CDR2 is FQNEAQ (reference sequence). As DNA, the CDR3 is TGTGCCAGCAGCTTAGCCCTGGGGTTCGCGAACACCGGGGAGCTGTTTTTT. This translates into CASSLALGFANTGELFF.

This clonotype was observed many times. The chain is built from TRBV28 and TRBJ2-7, with TRBD2 identical over 11 bases. CDR1 is MDHEN and CDR2 is SYDVKM in the germline V gene. This CDR3 contains 16 residues. The J segment lost 0 bases and the V segment lost 7 bases, leaving 8 bases of the junction unmatched. CDR3 amino acids: CASTDFSGRASYEQYF. CDR3 nucleotide sequence: TGTGCCAGCACAGATTTTAGCGGGAGGGCCTCCTACGAGCAGTACTTC.

The rearrangement uses TRBV6-1 and TRBJ1-5, with 9 bases aligning to TRBD1. Germline V lookup: CDR1 MNHNS, CDR2 SASEGT. V gave up 7 bases and J gave up 7 bases; unmatched junction bases: 8. CDR3 length: 14 residues. CDR3 nucleotide sequence: TGTGCCAGCACCCGGACAGGGGACGGACAGCCCCAGCATTTT. Its translation: CASTRTGDGQPQHF.

At least ten counts were recorded for this clonotype. The gene calls are TRBV6-5 and TRBJ1-3; D may be TRBD1 (6 bases). Trimming stripped 2 bases from V and 2 bases from J, with 10 bases between. This CDR3 comprises 15 residues. Germline-derived CDR1 and CDR2 are MNHEY and SVGAGI. The CDR3 here is CASSYGRTAGNTIYF. The DNA for the CDR3 is TGTGCCAGCAGTTACGGACGGACAGCTGGAAACACCATATATTTT.

This clonotype was observed a handful of times. The V gene is TRBV6-5, the J gene TRBJ2-1; TRBD2 aligns across 9 bases. Germline V CDR1 and CDR2: MNHEY, SVGAGI. J was trimmed by 4 bases and V by 0 bases; bases with no gene match: 4. The CDR3 runs 16 residues. The CDR3 DNA reads TGTGCCAGCAGTTACTCGTTTCTAGCGGGATACAATGAGCAGTTCTTC. Amino acid sequence: CASSYSFLAGYNEQFF.

There are many counts of this clonotype. The chain joins TRBV7-3 to TRBJ2-7; TRBD1 agrees at 8 bases. This CDR3 is built from 15 residues. With 5 bases clipped from V and 2 bases from J, the junction kept 8 bases outside the gene matches. Germline V CDR1 and CDR2: SGHTA, FQGTGA. This chain's CDR3 is CASSPGRGLTYEQYF. The DNA for the CDR3 is TGTGCCAGCAGCCCGGGCAGGGGGCTAACCTACGAGCAGTACTTC.

The chain has TRBV19 and TRBJ2-4; the match to TRBD2 covers 7 bases. Looked up from germline, CDR1 is LNHDA and CDR2 is SQIVND (reference sequence). The CDR3 runs to 15 residues. V lost 5 bases and J lost 0; bases outside the gene matches: 4. The DNA for the CDR3 is TGTGCCAGTAGTTCAGGGAGGGGAGCCAAAAACATTCAGTACTTC. Protein sequence: CASSSGRGAKNIQYF.

This clonotype was detected many times. The gene calls are TRBV28 and TRBJ1-1; 8 bases align to TRBD1. Germline V gene sequence: CDR1 MDHEN, CDR2 SYDVKM. J was trimmed by 4 bases and V by 6 bases; bases with no gene match: 7. The CDR3 runs 14 residues. CDR3 DNA: TGTGCCAGCAGCCAGGGGGCGTCTAGCACTGAAGCTTTCTTT. As protein: CASSQGASSTEAFF.

The gene calls are TRBV5-1 and TRBJ2-2; 8 nucleotides line up with TRBD2. V gave up 4 bases and J gave up 2 bases; unmatched junction bases: 13. Germline V gives CDR1 SGHRS, CDR2 YFSETQ. This CDR3 region has 18 residues. The CDR3 loop reads CASSPGGDYSINTGELFF. The CDR3 nucleotides are TGCGCCAGCAGCCCGGGGGGGGACTACTCAATTAACACCGGGGAGCTGTTTTTT. Full variable domain (missing parts from reference TRBV5-1 and TRBJ2-2): KAGVTQTPRYLIKTRGQQVTLSCSPISGHRSVSWYQQTPGQGLQFLFEYFSETQRNKGNFPGRFSGRQFSNSRSEMNVSTLELGDSALYLCASSPGGDYSINTGELFFGEGSRLTVL.

This sequence joins TRBV5-1 and TRBJ2-7; 11 nucleotides match TRBD2. The CDR3 totals 17 residues. Trimming took 0 bases from V and 0 from J; bases not matched to a gene: 5. Germline CDR1 and CDR2: SGHRS and YFSETQ. CDR3 sequence (DNA): TGCGCCAGCAGCTTGGCCGGGACTAGCGGAGCCTCCTACGAGCAGTACTTC. Translated, it gives CASSLAGTSGASYEQYF.

The chain links TRBV28 to TRBJ2-2; D is perhaps TRBD1 (5 bases). The V end was cut by 9 bases, the J end by 6 bases, with 8 bases between. The CDR3 contains 11 residues. Germline V gene sequence: CDR1 MDHEN, CDR2 SYDVKM. This chain's CDR3 is CASRQPGELFF. The CDR3 nucleotides are TGTGCCAGTCGACAGCCCGGGGAGCTGTTTTTT.

In this sample, this clonotype turned up a few times. This chain joins TRBV25-1 and TRBJ2-3; 8 nucleotides agree with TRBD1. Germline assignment: CDR1 MGHDK and CDR2 SYGVNS. The CDR3 has 14 residues. V lost 7 bases, J lost 1 base, and 4 bases stayed unmatched. CDR3 sequence (DNA): TGTGCCAGCAATCCGGGACAGGGCACAGATACGCAGTATTTT. Its translation: CASNPGQGTDTQYF.

The J gene is TRBJ1-1, the V gene TRBV27; D may be TRBD1 (5 bases). Per germline, CDR1 MNHEY and CDR2 SMNVEV (reference sequence). The CDR3 runs to 16 residues. The V end lost 3 bases, the J end lost 0 bases, and 14 bases lay between the germline ends. The CDR3 sequence: CASSFGAGSMNTEAFF. For the CDR3, the DNA is TGTGCCAGCAGTTTCGGGGCAGGGAGCATGAACACTGAAGCTTTCTTT.

This clonotype was seen more than once but under ten times. This chain joins TRBV19 and TRBJ2-6, with 9 bases fitting TRBD1. The germline V gene encodes CDR1 LNHDA and CDR2 SQIVND (reference sequence). This CDR3 is 16 amino acids long. V shed 9 bases and J 1 base; nucleotides not matched to a gene: 7. The chain's CDR3 is CASRGQGWSGANVLTF. CDR3 coding DNA: TGTGCCAGCCGGGGACAGGGTTGGTCTGGGGCCAACGTCCTGACTTTC. Drawing the rest from reference TRBV19 and TRBJ2-6, the complete variable domain is DGGITQSPKYLFRKEGQNVTLSCEQNLNHDAMYWYRQDPGQGLRLIYYSQIVNDFQKGDIAEGYSVSREKKESFPLTVTSAQKNPTAFYLCASRGQGWSGANVLTFGAGSRLTVL.

The chain links TRBV11-2 to TRBJ2-3; D remains ambiguous. Per germline, CDR1 SGHAT and CDR2 FQNNGV. The V and J ends lost 5 bases and 6 bases respectively, with 12 bases between them. The CDR3 runs 13 residues. CDR3 nucleotide sequence: TGTGCCAGCAGCAATGTTCCCTGGGATACGCAGTATTTT. Its protein product is CASSNVPWDTQYF.

This clonotype was counted only a few times. The gene calls are TRBV9 and TRBJ2-7; tentative D call: TRBD1 (6 bases). Germline values: CDR1 SGDLS, CDR2 YYNGEE. The CDR3 spans 14 residues. V lost 0 bases and J 4 bases, leaving 11 bases between the germline ends. This CDR3 reads CASSVGTQGYEQYF. The CDR3 DNA follows: TGTGCCAGCAGCGTAGGGACCCAGGGGTACGAGCAGTACTTC. Using reference TRBV9 and TRBJ2-7 for the parts outside the CDR3, the full variable domain is DSGVTQTPKHLITATGQRVTLRCSPRSGDLSVYWYQQSLDQGLQFLIQYYNGEERAKGNILERFSAQQFPDLHSELNLSSLELGDSALYFCASSVGTQGYEQYFGPGTRLTVT.

This clonotype was counted many times. The chain joins TRBV5-1 to TRBJ2-7, with D possibly matching TRBD2 (5 bases). This CDR3 contains 15 residues. Germline V gives CDR1 SGHRS, CDR2 YFSETQ. Trimming removed 0 bases at V and 2 bases at J, with 12 bases between. This CDR3 is CASSLDGGHPYEQYF. The CDR3, as DNA: TGCGCCAGCAGCTTGGACGGCGGGCACCCCTACGAGCAGTACTTC.

At least ten counts were recorded for this clonotype. The chain uses TRBV2 and TRBJ1-2; D is unclear. The germline CDR1 and CDR2 sequences are SNHLY and FYNNEI. The CDR3 runs to 14 residues. The V gene lost 7 bases and the J gene lost 0 bases, with 12 bases spanning the gap. CDR3 amino acids: CASNSNEANYGYTF. Written as DNA, the CDR3 is TGTGCCAGCAATTCCAATGAGGCTAACTATGGCTACACCTTC.

This clonotype has only a few counts. The rearrangement joins TRBV19 to TRBJ1-4, with a tentative D call TRBD1 (5 bases). The germline V gene encodes CDR1 LNHDA and CDR2 SQIVND (reference sequence). Trimming pared 4 bases from V and 4 bases from J, leaving 10 bases between. This CDR3 contains 14 residues. CDR3 sequence reads: CASSTQGVNEKLFF. The CDR3, as DNA: TGTGCCAGTAGTACCCAGGGAGTTAATGAAAAACTGTTTTTT.

In this sample, this clonotype turned up many times. V and J are TRBV28 and TRBJ1-1; tentatively, D is TRBD1 (5 bases). Trimming pared 6 bases from V and 0 bases from J, leaving 11 bases between. CDR1 MDHEN and CDR2 SYDVKM come from the germline V gene. This CDR3 spans 14 amino acids. The CDR3 spells CASRRQHMNTEAFF. CDR3 sequence (DNA): TGTGCCAGCAGGAGACAGCACATGAACACTGAAGCTTTCTTT.

CDR3 nucleotides: TGTGCCAGCAGCTTAGGGGTAAGGGAAGGGACCCGCGAGCAGTACTTC. The encoded protein is CASSLGVREGTREQYF. The chain has TRBV7-9 and TRBJ2-7; D possibly uses TRBD1 or TRBD2 (5 bases each). Germline CDR1 and CDR2: SEHNR and FQNEAQ (reference sequence). The CDR3 is made up of 16 amino acids. V was pared by 1 base and J by 6 bases, with 19 bases between.

The rearrangement joins TRBV30 to TRBJ2-5; 7 bases agree with TRBD2. Germline trimming cut 3 bases from V and 1 base from J; bases unmatched to any gene: 5. Germline-derived CDR1 and CDR2 are GTSNPN and SVGIG (reference sequence). This CDR3 region has 14 residues. This chain's CDR3 is CAWRSSGLQETQYF. The CDR3 DNA follows: TGTGCCTGGAGGAGTAGCGGGCTCCAAGAGACCCAGTACTTC.